Following are 30 T cell receptor beta chains from one sample sequenced in a study of CD4 T cells in relation to SARS-CoV-2 and coronaviruses. Sequencing used immunoSEQ multiplex PCR; TCRdb keeps in-frame clones, though not all of them. This sample has 25,000 to 30,000 clones, with over 60% found just once. CD4+ T cells from unexposed donors were obtained before the COVID-19 pandemic (2011-2018). Isolation of CD4+ T cells took place after around eleven days in culture. Antigens of these TCRs are unknown. The source material was CD4+ T cells from PBMCs, cultured in vitro. These receptors all stem from a human donor in good health.

V usage is TRBV28 and J usage is TRBJ1-6; D gene uncertain. Germline V gene lookup returns CDR1 MDHEN and CDR2 SYDVKM. The V end lost 3 bases, the J end lost 5 bases, and 14 bases lay between the germline ends. The CDR3 contains 16 residues. The CDR3 sequence is CASSLRGRINNSPLHF. In nucleotides, the CDR3 is TGTGCCAGCAGTTTGAGAGGGCGGATTAATAATTCACCCCTCCACTTT.

The rearrangement uses TRBV7-2 and TRBJ1-6, with D possibly being TRBD1 (5 bases). Per the germline V gene, CDR1 is SGHTA and CDR2 is FQGNSA. Trimming pared 1 base from V and 7 bases from J, leaving 8 bases between. The CDR3 is 14 residues long. CDR3 loop: CASSLEGSNSPLHF. CDR3 coding DNA: TGTGCCAGCAGCTTAGAGGGGTCGAATTCACCCCTCCACTTT. Full variable domain (outside the CDR3, taken from reference TRBV7-2 and TRBJ1-6): GAGVSQSPSNKVTEKGKDVELRCDPISGHTALYWYRQSLGQGLEFLIYFQGNSAPDKSGLPSDRFSAERTGGSVSTLTIQRTQQEDSAVYLCASSLEGSNSPLHFGNGTRLTVT.

V is TRBV4-2 and J is TRBJ2-3; no clear D. This CDR3 spans 14 amino acids. In germline, CDR1 is LGHNA, CDR2 YNFKEQ. The V gene lost 4 bases and the J gene lost 5 bases, with 13 bases spanning the gap. The CDR3 DNA reads as TGTGCCAGCAGCCCTGTGGCGGCGATAGATACGCAGTATTTT. Protein product: CASSPVAAIDTQYF.

The chain uses TRBV6-5 and TRBJ1-2; 9 bases agree with TRBD1. The CDR3 has 15 residues. CDR1 is MNHEY, CDR2 SVGAGI, per germline. V was pared by 2 bases and J by 4 bases, with 5 bases of the junction left unmatched. The CDR3 DNA reads TGTGCCAGCAGTTACCCGGGACAGGGTATCTATGGCTACACCTTC. Translation: CASSYPGQGIYGYTF.

CDR3 nucleotide sequence: TGTGCCAGCAGCTTTTCAACGGCGGTTAGGTACAATGAGCAGTTCTTC. As protein: CASSFSTAVRYNEQFF. The V call is TRBV11-3, the J call TRBJ2-1; D not certain. The germline V gene encodes CDR1 SGHNT and CDR2 YENEEA. Trimming left V 3 bases short and J 4 bases short, with 16 bases between. This CDR3 contains 16 residues.

The chain joins TRBV5-1 to TRBJ2-2, with 11 bases that match TRBD1. The CDR3 has 16 amino acids. V lost 4 bases and J lost 5; bases outside the gene matches: 7. The V gene's germline CDR1 is SGHRS and CDR2 YFSETQ. CDR3 amino acids: CASSPDRGRFTGELFF. CDR3 nucleotides: TGCGCCAGCAGCCCGGACAGGGGGCGCTTTACCGGGGAGCTGTTTTTT.

CDR3 DNA: TGTGCCAGCAGCTTACCACACCACAATGAGCAGTTCTTC. Residues: CASSLPHHNEQFF. The V call is TRBV7-9, the J call TRBJ2-1; no firm D call. V lost 2 bases and J lost 5, with 7 bases in between. CDR3 length equals 13 residues. Germline lookup yields CDR1 SEHNR and CDR2 FQNEAQ (reference sequence).

The rearrangement joins TRBV4-1 to TRBJ1-2; no firm D call. The CDR3 covers 18 residues. The germline gives CDR1 MGHRA, CDR2 YSYEKL. Trimming stripped 0 bases from V and 1 base from J, with 18 bases between. CDR3 nucleotides: TGCGCCAGCAGCCAAGATCCCCCTTCAGGCACCATTAACTATGGCTACACCTTC. It encodes CASSQDPPSGTINYGYTF.

The chain carries TRBV10-3 and TRBJ1-4; D might be TRBD1 (6 bases). This CDR3 region has 12 residues. Germline V gene lookup returns CDR1 ENHRY and CDR2 SYGVKD. The V and J ends lost 5 bases and 8 bases respectively, with 9 bases between them. CDR3 sequence reads: CAISPGQEKLFF. For the CDR3, the DNA is TGTGCCATCAGTCCGGGACAAGAAAAACTGTTTTTT.

The V and J genes are TRBV11-2 and TRBJ1-1, with D unclear. Germline V lookup: CDR1 SGHAT, CDR2 FQNNGV. V lost 0 bases to trimming and J lost 8 bases, with 7 bases between them. CDR3 size: 12 residues. The CDR3 DNA sequence: TGTGCCAGCAGCTTAGAGGTGGCCGAAGCTTTCTTT. Its translation: CASSLEVAEAFF.

Only one count was recorded for this clone. The rearrangement joins TRBV5-5 to TRBJ2-1; D remains ambiguous. With 0 bases removed from V and 5 bases from J, the gap between germline ends came to 9 bases. CDR1 and CDR2 from the germline V gene are SGHKS and YYEKEE (reference sequence). This CDR3 has 14 amino acids. The CDR3 spells CASSLAVANNEQFF. The CDR3 coding sequence is TGTGCCAGCAGCTTGGCTGTCGCAAACAATGAGCAGTTCTTC.

The rearrangement uses TRBV5-1 and TRBJ2-4; 7 nucleotides align to TRBD2. The CDR3 loop spans 17 amino acids. The germline V gene encodes CDR1 SGHRS and CDR2 YFSETQ. Trimming took 0 bases from V and 2 from J; bases not matched to a gene: 8. CDR3 coding DNA: TGCGCCAGCAGCTTGGCCACGGGGGGATGGTCCAAAAACATTCAGTACTTC. It specifies CASSLATGGWSKNIQYF.

The V call is TRBV6-4, the J call TRBJ1-1; 10 positions agree with TRBD1. CDR3 length equals 17 residues. V was clipped by 2 bases and J by 3 bases; unmatched bases: 9. The germline V gene has CDR1 MRHNA and CDR2 SNTAGT. For the CDR3, the DNA is TGTGCCAGCAGTGACAATTCGACAGGGGGCGATCACACTGAAGCTTTCTTT. As protein: CASSDNSTGGDHTEAFF.

The chain combines TRBV9 with TRBJ2-1, with TRBD2 identical over 7 bases. Germline V CDR1 and CDR2: SGDLS, YYNGEE. After removal of 0 bases from V and 4 bases from J, the junction contained 4 bases not matched to a gene. This CDR3 has 15 residues. The CDR3 DNA is TGTGCCAGCAGCGTAGCTAGCGGAAATTACAATGAGCAGTTCTTC. Translation: CASSVASGNYNEQFF.

This clone occurred once. V gene TRBV6-5 combines with J gene TRBJ2-1; weak D call: TRBD2 (6 bases). V was trimmed by 8 bases and J by 4 bases, leaving 15 bases between them. The CDR3 runs 14 residues. Germline lookup yields CDR1 MNHEY and CDR2 SVGAGI. Here the CDR3 DNA reads TGTGCCAGCTTCAGCCAGCGGGTATACAATGAGCAGTTCTTC. This translates into CASFSQRVYNEQFF.

The genes are TRBV7-2 and TRBJ1-5, with D tentatively TRBD1 (5 bases). The germline CDR1 and CDR2 sequences are SGHTA and FQGNSA. Trimming stripped 1 base from V and 2 bases from J, with 9 bases between. The CDR3 is 15 residues long. The DNA for the CDR3 is TGTGCCAGCAGCTTAGGCGGGGGTGGCAATCAGCCCCAGCATTTT. Translating it yields CASSLGGGGNQPQHF.

The table lists this clone with a few counts. The rearrangement joins TRBV5-1 to TRBJ2-7; TRBD2 matches at 9 bases. The V and J ends lost 0 bases and 5 bases, in that order; junction bases with no gene match: 9. Looked up from germline, CDR1 is SGHRS and CDR2 is YFSETQ. The CDR3 covers 16 residues. The DNA of the CDR3 is TGCGCCAGCAGCTTGGAAGGGCGGGGGGGCGTCGACGAGCAGTACTTC. As protein: CASSLEGRGGVDEQYF.

This clone was seen once. J is TRBJ1-2 and V is TRBV6-6; TRBD1 is a possible D gene (6 bases). Germline V gene data show CDR1 as MNHNY and CDR2 as SVGAGI (reference sequence). The CDR3 is 13 amino acids. The ends were cut back, 10 bases at V and 2 bases at J, with 14 bases in the middle. CDR3 in amino acids: CANQRGFNYGYTF. Here the CDR3 DNA reads TGTGCCAACCAAAGGGGGTTCAACTATGGCTACACCTTC.

This chain uses TRBV18 with TRBJ2-3; D remains unclear. CDR1 and CDR2 from the germline V gene are KGHSH and LQKENI. The CDR3 is 13 amino acids. Trimming removed 0 bases at V and 1 base at J, with 2 bases between. The CDR3 loop is CASSPPGTDTQYF. As DNA, the CDR3 is TGTGCCAGCTCACCACCGGGCACAGATACGCAGTATTTT. Full variable domain (missing parts from reference TRBV18 and TRBJ2-3): NAGVMQNPRHLVRRRGQEARLRCSPMKGHSHVYWYRQLPEEGLKFMVYLQKENIIDESGMPKERFSAEFPKEGPSILRIQQVVRGDSAAYFCASSPPGTDTQYFGPGTRLTVL.

The chain employs TRBV21-1 and TRBJ1-2; the tabulated D call, TRBD1, remains unverified against the DNA. TRBV21-1 is given as a pseudogene. The CDR3 has 17 residues. The CDR3 region is CASSKSPMVRGWSGYTF. The DNA for the CDR3 is TGTGCCAGCAGCAAATCGCCCATGGTTAGGGGGTGGAGTGGCTACACCTTC.

The chain has TRBV5-6 and TRBJ1-2; D is unresolved. The CDR3 extends over 12 amino acids. The V end lost 1 base, the J end lost 4 bases, and 5 bases lay between the germline ends. CDR1 SGHDT and CDR2 YYEEEE come from the germline V gene. CDR3 sequence reads: CASSLPGYGYTF. The DNA for the CDR3 is TGTGCCAGCAGCTTGCCGGGCTATGGCTACACCTTC.

This sequence joins TRBV25-1 and TRBJ2-6; 7 bases are a match to TRBD2. Germline CDR1 is MGHDK and CDR2 is SYGVNS. The CDR3 has 16 residues. The junction had 3 bases not matched to a gene; V was cut back by 1 base and J by 3 bases. CDR3 sequence (DNA): TGTGCCAGCAGTGAATGGCGGGGGAGTGGGGCCAACGTCCTGACTTTC. Protein sequence: CASSEWRGSGANVLTF. The full variable domain, rest sourced from reference TRBV25-1 and TRBJ2-6, is EADIYQTPRYLVIGTGKKITLECSQTMGHDKMYWYQQDPGMELHLIHYSYGVNSTEKGDLSSESTVSRIRTEHFPLTLESARPSHTSQYLCASSEWRGSGANVLTFGAGSRLTVL.

The V gene is TRBV5-1, the J gene TRBJ1-6; D gene unclear. Per germline, CDR1 SGHRS and CDR2 YFSETQ. The CDR3 totals 15 residues. Trimming left V 0 bases short and J 5 bases short, with 9 bases between. The CDR3 region is CASSLGAVDNSPLHF. In nucleotides, the CDR3 is TGCGCCAGCAGCTTGGGGGCAGTTGATAATTCACCCCTCCACTTT.

The chain uses TRBV18 and TRBJ2-5, with 14 bases aligning to TRBD2. Losses at the gene ends were 5 bases for V and 3 bases for J; bases not matched to a gene: 5. The CDR3 sequence is 16 residues long. The V gene's germline CDR1 is KGHSH and CDR2 LQKENI. The CDR3 reads CASSASTSGGEETQYF. CDR3 bases: TGTGCCAGCTCAGCGTCGACTAGCGGGGGGGAAGAGACCCAGTACTTC. The full variable domain, its missing parts supplied by reference TRBV18 and TRBJ2-5, is NAGVMQNPRHLVRRRGQEARLRCSPMKGHSHVYWYRQLPEEGLKFMVYLQKENIIDESGMPKERFSAEFPKEGPSILRIQQVVRGDSAAYFCASSASTSGGEETQYFGPGTRLLVL.

This clone was recorded a few times. This chain links TRBV14 with TRBJ1-5, with no clear D. The germline V gene has CDR1 SGHDN and CDR2 FVKESK. The CDR3 is 13 residues long. The V gene lost 4 bases and the J gene lost 3 bases, with 7 bases spanning the gap. The CDR3 nucleotides read TGTGCCAGCAGCCGGACCCACAATCAGCCCCAGCATTTT. Translated, it gives CASSRTHNQPQHF.

CDR3: CASGVEGIRTEAFF. Written as DNA, the CDR3 is TGTGCCAGCGGGGTTGAGGGTATTAGGACTGAAGCTTTCTTT. The rearrangement uses TRBV2 and TRBJ1-1; D gene uncertain. CDR3 length: 14 residues. Germline CDR1 and CDR2: SNHLY and FYNNEI. V dropped 8 bases and J dropped 5 bases, with 18 bases sitting between them.

This clone was seen a handful of times. The chain carries TRBV6-2 or TRBV6-3 and TRBJ2-1; TRBD2 matches at 8 bases. The V and J ends lost 2 bases and 2 bases, in that order; junction bases with no gene match: 2. This CDR3 has 15 amino acids. From germline, CDR1 is MNHEY and CDR2 SVGEGT. The CDR3 is CASSYAGGAYNEQFF. DNA of the CDR3: TGTGCCAGCAGTTACGCCGGGGGGGCCTACAATGAGCAGTTCTTC.

The chain links TRBV5-6 to TRBJ2-5; D might be TRBD2 (5 bases). CDR1 and CDR2 from the germline V gene are SGHDT and YYEEEE. This CDR3 has 17 residues. Trimming shortened V by 4 bases and J by 1 base, and 20 bases separated the two germline ends. The CDR3: CASSPGRGRALQETQYF. The CDR3 coding sequence is TGTGCCAGCAGCCCCGGTCGTGGGCGGGCCCTCCAAGAGACCCAGTACTTC.

The rearrangement uses TRBV5-6 and TRBJ2-1; D call uncertain. The V end was cut by 0 bases, the J end by 6 bases, with 13 bases between. Germline-derived CDR1 and CDR2 are SGHDT and YYEEEE. This CDR3 contains 15 residues. The CDR3 nucleotides are TGTGCCAGCAGCTTGGGGCTTATACCCTTCAATGAGCAGTTCTTC. Amino acids: CASSLGLIPFNEQFF.

The rearrangement links TRBV20-1 to TRBJ2-7, with 7 bases matching TRBD2. This CDR3 region has 12 residues. Unmatched junction bases numbered 2, after V lost 3 bases and J lost 3 bases. Germline CDR1 DFQATT, CDR2 SNEGSKA (reference sequence). The CDR3: CSASGGGYEQYF. The CDR3 nucleotides read TGCAGTGCTAGTGGGGGGGGCTACGAGCAGTACTTC.